The next 6 T cell receptor beta chains were all read from a single sample in a study of T-cell memory formation after mild COVID-19 (dated by TCRdb to the early 2020s). Library preparation employed 5' RACE. TCRdb records Illumina NovaSeq 6000 as the sequencer. TCRdb reran the public reads through fastp at Q25 and MiXCR, keeping productive beta chains. Rows are combined by CDR3 protein, so each entry shows the most common genes and DNA. The sample profile shows about 140,000 distinct CDR3 sequences; 14% of them were found once. The ten biggest clones cover about 29% of the sample. The sample taken for sequencing was PBMCs or a T cell subset sorted from them (not recorded which). The receptors come from an adult woman who had mild COVID-19 (a few samples of this study predate the infection). The sample titles of this study are shuffled in the database, so cell type and time point are left out; the donor was told from shared clones.

Points on this clonotype: This may be a read error: a much more frequent sequence differs by one nucleotide. This sequence joins TRBV14 and TRBJ1-2, with D possibly TRBD1 on 6 matching bases. The germline V gene encodes CDR1 SGHDN and CDR2 FVKESK. The V end was cut by 0 bases, the J end by 4 bases, with 12 bases between. This CDR3 contains 15 residues. This chain's CDR3 is CASSQEWGTSYGYTF. As DNA, the CDR3 is TGTGCCAGCAGCCAAGAGTGGGGGACAAGCTATGGCTACACCTTC.

This chain connects TRBV25-1 to TRBJ2-1; 13 positions match TRBD2. Trimming took 2 bases from V and 6 from J; bases not matched to a gene: 4. The CDR3 is 16 residues long. In germline, CDR1 is MGHDK, CDR2 SYGVNS. The CDR3 nucleotides are TGTGCCAGCAGTGAACCGGGACTAGCGGGGTTCAATGAGCAGTTCTTC. Its translation: CASSEPGLAGFNEQFF.

This clonotype was observed a few times. The chain has TRBV7-9 and TRBJ2-1; D gene ambiguous. Germline V gene lookup returns CDR1 SEHNR and CDR2 FQNEAQ (reference sequence). With 5 bases removed from V and 6 bases from J, the gap between germline ends came to 5 bases. This CDR3 spans 11 amino acids. The CDR3 protein is CASSNSNEQFF. The CDR3 DNA sequence: TGTGCCAGCAGCAACTCCAATGAGCAGTTCTTC.

This chain links TRBV7-8 with TRBJ2-7, with 9 bases aligning to TRBD1. The CDR3 consists of 16 residues. V lost 1 base to trimming and J lost 3 bases; unmatched junction nucleotides: 7. Germline CDR1 reads SGHVS; CDR2 reads FQNEAQ. The chain's CDR3 is CASSLGTRDRVYEQYF. The CDR3 DNA reads TGTGCCAGCAGCTTAGGGACCCGGGACAGGGTCTACGAGCAGTACTTC.

This clonotype was detected a few times. The rearrangement uses TRBV12-3 or TRBV12-4 and TRBJ2-3, with D perhaps matching TRBD2 (6 bases). V shed 4 bases and J shed 2 bases, with 13 bases lying between them. CDR3 length: 15 residues. CDR3 DNA sequence: TGTGCCAGCAGTTCGCCCCGGGGACTCACAGATACGCAGTATTTT. It codes for CASSSPRGLTDTQYF.

In its sample, this clonotype was seen a few times. This CDR3 reads CASSFGTEGEQYF. DNA of the CDR3: TGTGCCAGCAGCTTCGGTACGGAGGGCGAGCAGTACTTC. The chain carries TRBV5-4 and TRBJ2-7, with D perhaps TRBD2 (6 bases). The V end was cut by 2 bases, the J end by 6 bases, with 12 bases between. CDR3 length equals 13 residues. Germline V gene lookup returns CDR1 SGHNT and CDR2 YYREEE (reference sequence).